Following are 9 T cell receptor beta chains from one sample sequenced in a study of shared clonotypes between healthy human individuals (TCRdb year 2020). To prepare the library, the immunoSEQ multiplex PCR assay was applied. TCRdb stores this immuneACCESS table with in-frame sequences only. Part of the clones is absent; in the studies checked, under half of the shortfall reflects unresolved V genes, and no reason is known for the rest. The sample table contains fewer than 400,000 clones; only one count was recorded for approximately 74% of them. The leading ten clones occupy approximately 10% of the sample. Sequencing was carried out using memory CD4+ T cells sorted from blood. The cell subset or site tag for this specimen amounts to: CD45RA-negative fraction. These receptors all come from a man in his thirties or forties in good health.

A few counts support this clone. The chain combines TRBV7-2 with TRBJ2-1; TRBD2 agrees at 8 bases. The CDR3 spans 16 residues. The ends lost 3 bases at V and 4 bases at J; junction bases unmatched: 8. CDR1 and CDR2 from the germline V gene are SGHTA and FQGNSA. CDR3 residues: CASSLGGSGGYNEQFF. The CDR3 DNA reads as TGTGCCAGCAGCTTGGGAGGGAGCGGGGGATACAATGAGCAGTTCTTC.

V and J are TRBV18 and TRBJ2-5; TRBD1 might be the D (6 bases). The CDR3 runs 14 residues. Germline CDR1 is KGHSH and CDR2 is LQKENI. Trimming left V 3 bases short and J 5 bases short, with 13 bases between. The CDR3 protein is CASSPQTGLETQYF. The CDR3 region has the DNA TGTGCCAGCTCACCGCAGACAGGTCTGGAGACCCAGTACTTC.

CDR3 DNA: TGCGCCAGCAGCTATATCCCGGGACTGAACAATGAGCAGTTCTTC. Amino acids: CASSYIPGLNNEQFF. The V gene is TRBV5-1, the J gene TRBJ2-1; a weak D match, TRBD2 (6 bases). The CDR3 has 15 residues. The V end lost 3 bases, the J end lost 5 bases, and 15 bases lay between the germline ends. Germline CDR1 and CDR2: SGHRS and YFSETQ. The full variable domain, in which reference TRBV5-1 and TRBJ2-1 provide the parts outside the CDR3, is KAGVTQTPRYLIKTRGQQVTLSCSPISGHRSVSWYQQTPGQGLQFLFEYFSETQRNKGNFPGRFSGRQFSNSRSEMNVSTLELGDSALYLCASSYIPGLNNEQFFGPGTRLTVL.

CDR3 loop: CASSLGILAANEKLFF. In DNA form, the CDR3 reads TGTGCCAGCAGCTTAGGTATCCTGGCGGCTAATGAAAAACTGTTTTTT. This sequence joins TRBV11-2 and TRBJ1-4, with no clear D. From germline, CDR1 is SGHAT and CDR2 FQNNGV. With 1 base removed from V and 3 bases from J, the gap between germline ends came to 12 bases. This CDR3 contains 16 residues.

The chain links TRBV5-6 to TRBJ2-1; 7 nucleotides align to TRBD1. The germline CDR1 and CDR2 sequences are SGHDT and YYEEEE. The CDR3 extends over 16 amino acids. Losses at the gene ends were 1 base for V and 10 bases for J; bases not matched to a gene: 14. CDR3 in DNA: TGTGCCAGCAGCTTGTCGGTGACAGGGAGCAGGTTGGAGCAGTTCTTC. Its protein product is CASSLSVTGSRLEQFF.

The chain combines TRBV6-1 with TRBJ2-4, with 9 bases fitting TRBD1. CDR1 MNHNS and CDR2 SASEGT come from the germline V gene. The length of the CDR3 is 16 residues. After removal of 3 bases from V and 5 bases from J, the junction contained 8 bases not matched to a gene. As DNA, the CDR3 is TGTGCCAGCAGTGACACCGGGACAGGGACCCAAAACATTCAGTACTTC. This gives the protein CASSDTGTGTQNIQYF.

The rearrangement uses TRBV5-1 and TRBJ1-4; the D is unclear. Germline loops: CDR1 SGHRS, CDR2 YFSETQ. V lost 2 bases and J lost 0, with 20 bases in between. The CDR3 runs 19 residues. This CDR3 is CASSLSSRAGGATNEKLFF. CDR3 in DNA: TGCGCCAGCAGCTTAAGTTCTCGGGCAGGTGGAGCAACTAATGAAAAACTGTTTTTT.

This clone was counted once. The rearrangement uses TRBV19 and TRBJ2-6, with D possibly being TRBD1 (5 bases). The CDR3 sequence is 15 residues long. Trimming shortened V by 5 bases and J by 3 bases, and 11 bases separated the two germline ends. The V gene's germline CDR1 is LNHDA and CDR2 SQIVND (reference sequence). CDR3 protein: CASSPRGGGANVLTF. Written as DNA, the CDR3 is TGTGCCAGTAGTCCAAGGGGTGGTGGGGCCAACGTCCTGACTTTC.

CDR3: CASNLEGGRFTNEQFF. DNA of the CDR3: TGTGCCAGCAACCTTGAGGGGGGGCGTTTCACCAATGAGCAGTTCTTC. The chain recombines TRBV5-4 with TRBJ2-1; possible D gene TRBD2, 7 bases. Germline values: CDR1 SGHNT, CDR2 YYREEE (reference sequence). Trimming left V 6 bases short and J 6 bases short, with 22 bases between. The CDR3 covers 16 residues. Looking up the rest from reference TRBV5-4 and TRBJ2-1 gives the full variable domain: ETGVTQSPTHLIKTRGQQVTLRCSSQSGHNTVSWYQQALGQGPQFIFQYYREEENGRGNFPPRFSGLQFPNYSSELNVNALELDDSALYLCASNLEGGRFTNEQFFGPGTRLTVL.